Presented here are 9 T cell receptor beta chains from one specimen sequenced in a study of regulatory T cells in long-lasting Graves disease. To make TCR beta libraries, researchers used iRepertoire HTBI primers and Arm-PCR of CDR3 regions. TCRdb independently ran MiXCR on the multiplex PCR reads; one entry per CDR3 protein. Counted here are about 350,000 distinct CDR3 sequences, around 17% occurring once; the ten biggest clones make up 25% to 30%. As for time point: newly diagnosed GD, antithyroid drugs for less than 3 months. Extracted PBMC RNA gave rise to the TCR library. These data were also reused for a study on T cells in Graves' hyperthyroidism and ophthalmopathy.

Sequencing was performed on peripheral blood mononuclear cells (PBMCs), taken at new diagnosis, from a patient treated with antithyroid drugs. The receptors come from a man between 40 and 49 years old with Graves disease.

This clonotype was recorded many times. This chain joins TRBV6-2 or TRBV6-3 and TRBJ2-3; a weak D match, TRBD2 (5 bases). V lost 5 bases and J lost 2, with 11 bases in between. Germline V CDR1 and CDR2: MNHEY, SVGEGT. The CDR3 runs 14 residues. The DNA of the CDR3 is TGTGCCAGCAGTACTGACGGGATCACAGATACGCAGTATTTT. Amino acids: CASSTDGITDTQYF.

This clonotype was recorded many times. The chain links TRBV2 to TRBJ2-7; D is possibly TRBD1 (5 bases). The V gene's germline CDR1 is SNHLY and CDR2 FYNNEI. CDR3 size: 13 residues. Trimming removed 10 bases from V and 0 bases from J, with 13 bases in between. The CDR3 DNA sequence: TGTGCCACCTCTGGGGCCATCTCCTACGAGCAGTACTTC. It codes for CATSGAISYEQYF.

This clonotype appeared a few times. CDR3 sequence reads: CASSFSDTSTDTQYF. DNA of the CDR3: TGCGCCAGCAGCTTTAGTGACACTAGCACAGATACGCAGTATTTT. The chain uses TRBV5-1 and TRBJ2-3; no definite D call. Germline lookup yields CDR1 SGHRS and CDR2 YFSETQ. Deletions cut 2 bases from V and 0 bases from J, with 10 bases between. The CDR3 is 15 residues long.

In this sample, this clonotype turned up a few times. The chain has TRBV19 and TRBJ2-2; possibly TRBD2 for D (5 bases). Trimming removed 7 bases from V and 9 bases from J, with 18 bases in between. The CDR3 is 14 residues long. The germline V gene encodes CDR1 LNHDA and CDR2 SQIVND (reference sequence). The CDR3 reads CASMNTRFWRELFF. The DNA for the CDR3 is TGTGCCAGTATGAATACTAGATTCTGGAGGGAGCTGTTTTTT.

There are many counts of this clonotype. The rearrangement uses TRBV12-3 or TRBV12-4 and TRBJ2-1, with TRBD2 matching 10 bases. Trimming took 4 bases from V and 4 from J; bases not matched to a gene: 7. The CDR3 is 16 amino acids. CDR3 in amino acids: CASSYSPGLAYNEQFF. The DNA for the CDR3 is TGTGCCAGCAGTTATAGCCCGGGACTAGCGTACAATGAGCAGTTCTTC.

Only a few counts were recorded for this clonotype. In this CDR3 the conserved last residue, phenylalanine or tryptophan, is missing, so a read error is likely. In DNA form, the CDR3 reads TGTGCCACCAGTGACGGGACGGGACATTCAACTAATGAAAAACTGTTTCTT. Translation: CATSDGTGHSTNEKLFL. V is TRBV24-1 and J is TRBJ1-4, with D perhaps matching TRBD1 (6 bases). Trimming pared 4 bases from V and 0 bases from J, leaving 14 bases between. This CDR3 region has 17 residues. CDR1 KGHDR and CDR2 SFDVKD come from the germline V gene.

This chain joins TRBV29-1 and TRBJ2-6; D possibly uses TRBD1 or TRBD2 (5 bases each). CDR3 length: 13 amino acids. In germline, CDR1 is SQVTM, CDR2 ANQGSEA. V was trimmed by 4 bases and J by 4 bases, leaving 8 bases between them. The CDR3 reads CSVGGAGANVLTF. CDR3 DNA: TGCAGCGTTGGAGGGGCCGGGGCCAACGTCCTGACTTTC.

To note about this clonotype: This may stem from a read error, because a much larger clone lies one nucleotide away. This chain connects TRBV6-5 to TRBJ2-1, with 10 bases identical to TRBD1. J lost 9 bases, V lost 2 bases, and 10 bases had no gene match. CDR1 and CDR2 from the germline V gene are MNHEY and SVGAGI. CDR3 length: 16 residues. CDR3 bases: TGTGCCAGCAGTTACGACAGGGGGCGCCTCGTCATTGAGCAGTTCTTC. This translates into CASSYDRGRLVIEQFF.

Concerning this clonotype: A much larger clone differs by one base, so this may be a read error. This chain connects TRBV18 to TRBJ2-2; possible D gene TRBD2, 5 bases. The CDR3 spans 13 residues. CDR1 is KGHSH and CDR2 is LQKENI in the germline V gene. This CDR3 is CASSSYEAGELLF. The DNA of the CDR3 is TGTGCCAGCTCAAGCTACGAAGCCGGGGAGCTGCTTTTT.